The rows below give T cell receptor beta chains drawn from one sample of a study of T-cell reconstitution after alpha-beta-depleted transplantation in children. TCRdb reanalysed the PCR reads using MiXCR and keeps one entry per CDR3 protein. The sample yields hundreds of thousands of distinct CDR3 sequences, roughly 26% seen once. The sequenced sample was PBMCs, obtained before TCRalphabeta/CD19-depleted stem cell transplant. Receptors originate from a girl aged 2-9 years with Fanconi anemia, due to receive a stem cell transplant. The CDR3 runs from the conserved cysteine through the conserved F or W. The order of the fields is J gene, clone size, V gene, D gene, CDR3 protein. D genes are given only for firm matches. Not every row has a clone size; where given, it reads once, few, many or a size class.

TRBJ2-3	.	TRBV28	TRBD2	CASSLWAGGSTDTQYF
TRBJ2-1	many	TRBV20-1	.	CSAFPGLEQFF
TRBJ2-5	few	TRBV4-1	TRBD1	CASSETGSVETQYF
TRBJ2-1	many	TRBV5-1	TRBD2	CASSGLAIAEQFF
TRBJ2-2	many	TRBV9	.	CASSVRGPNTGELFF
TRBJ1-2	.	TRBV5-1	.	CASSSRPGAPDYGYTF
TRBJ2-1	.	TRBV2	TRBD2	CASNSGRAYNEQFF
TRBJ2-1	many	TRBV12-3/TRBV12-4	TRBD2	CASSPTSGGLSNEQFF
TRBJ2-3	many	TRBV20-1	TRBD1	CSASSLGRGLADTQYF
TRBJ2-5	.	TRBV12-3/TRBV12-4	.	CASSFGTQETQYF
TRBJ2-5	many	TRBV12-3/TRBV12-4	.	CASSLHGETQYF
TRBJ2-5	many	TRBV12-3/TRBV12-4	.	CASSGDSLVGETQYF